This T cell receptor (beta chain) was captured in a study of blood T cell repertoires in COVID-19. About the study: T cells, B-cell-depleted T cells, or PBMCs supplied cDNA or gDNA.

Each participant's cohort was designated according to participant-reported clinical history. This clone was seen only once. Per the study methods: Reference gene primer amplification yielded estimated nucleated cell counts. Sequenced by immunoSEQ multiplex PCR; TCRdb stores in-frame clones only, minus some. V and J calls and clone size follow that table, whereas D and trimming were derived from the DNA. The sample contains about 320,000 clones, roughly 90% of which appear only once. The CDR3 runs to 15 residues. The germline V gene has CDR1 SGDLS and CDR2 YYNGEE. V was trimmed by 2 bases and J by 7 bases, leaving 16 bases between them.

The TCR comes from a man aged 55 to 70 who had recovered from COVID-19. Sequencing used PBMCs or T cells enriched from blood (not recorded which). The chain couples TRBV9 to TRBJ2-1; D is perhaps TRBD1 (6 bases). This chain's CDR3 is CASSVDSVGPNEQFF. DNA for the CDR3: TGTGCCAGCAGCGTGGACAGCGTTGGCCCAAATGAGCAGTTCTTC.